These 7 T cell receptor beta chains were sequenced from one sample in a study of blood T cell repertoires in COVID-19. The method was immunoSEQ multiplex PCR; TCRdb's version includes in-frame clones alone and lacks a portion of them. The sample lists fewer than 90,000 clones, 65% to 85% occurring once. The sample consisted of peripheral blood. Receptors originate from a man in his fifties or sixties with COVID-19, enrolled during active disease.

The V and J genes are TRBV11-2 and TRBJ2-7; D call uncertain. The CDR3 runs 14 residues. The V and J ends lost 4 bases and 3 bases respectively, with 13 bases between them. Germline V gene lookup returns CDR1 SGHAT and CDR2 FQNNGV. The CDR3 sequence is CASSSLQQHYEQYF. The DNA for the CDR3 is TGTGCCAGCAGCTCGTTACAACAGCACTACGAGCAGTACTTC.

V gene TRBV18 combines with J gene TRBJ2-3; 10 nucleotides agree with TRBD1. CDR3 length: 17 amino acids. The germline V gene encodes CDR1 KGHSH and CDR2 LQKENI. V shed 3 bases, J shed 3 bases, and the junction held 9 bases outside the gene matches. CDR3 DNA: TGTGCCAGCTCACCCCTCTCGACAGGGGGCCTAACAGATACGCAGTATTTT. Encoded protein: CASSPLSTGGLTDTQYF.

V and J are TRBV2 and TRBJ1-5; the match to TRBD1 covers 9 bases. Trimming removed 6 bases from V and 9 bases from J; junction bases left unmatched: 12. This CDR3 is 15 amino acids long. Germline assignment: CDR1 SNHLY and CDR2 FYNNEI. In DNA, the CDR3 is TGTGCCAGCAGCCCCTTATTGGGACAGGGAGTGCCCCAGCATTTT. It codes for CASSPLLGQGVPQHF.

V is TRBV19 and J is TRBJ2-3; 11 positions agree with TRBD2. The length of the CDR3 is 15 residues. J lost 6 bases, V lost 2 bases, and 4 bases had no gene match. Germline V gives CDR1 LNHDA, CDR2 SQIVND (reference sequence). The chain's CDR3 is CASSIRSGGEDTQYF. The CDR3 DNA reads TGTGCCAGTAGTATACGTAGCGGGGGGGAGGATACGCAGTATTTT.

Only one count was recorded for this clone. The genes are TRBV3-1 (or the pseudogene TRBV3-2) and TRBJ1-5; 9 nucleotides agree with TRBD1. The CDR3 covers 15 residues. Germline V lookup: CDR1 LGHDT, CDR2 YNNKEL (reference sequence). V dropped 4 bases and J dropped 5; count of bases not matched to a gene: 6. The CDR3 loop reads CASSLGTGLDQPQHF. DNA for the CDR3: TGTGCCAGCAGCCTAGGGACAGGGCTCGATCAGCCCCAGCATTTT.

This clone was observed a few times. V and J are TRBV7-9 and TRBJ2-3; 7 nucleotides match TRBD1. The ends lost 5 bases at V and 4 bases at J; junction bases unmatched: 0. CDR1 is SEHNR, CDR2 FQNEAQ, per germline (reference sequence). CDR3 length: 12 amino acids. The CDR3 is CASSQGADTQYF. CDR3 DNA sequence: TGTGCCAGCAGCCAGGGGGCAGATACGCAGTATTTT.

The J gene is TRBJ1-6, the V gene TRBV5-6, with D unclear. Germline values: CDR1 SGHDT, CDR2 YYEEEE. The V and J ends lost 1 base and 10 bases respectively, with 9 bases between them. The CDR3 runs 13 residues. The CDR3 loop reads CASSLFDSSPLHF. In DNA form, the CDR3 reads TGTGCCAGCAGCTTGTTCGATAGCTCACCCCTCCACTTT.